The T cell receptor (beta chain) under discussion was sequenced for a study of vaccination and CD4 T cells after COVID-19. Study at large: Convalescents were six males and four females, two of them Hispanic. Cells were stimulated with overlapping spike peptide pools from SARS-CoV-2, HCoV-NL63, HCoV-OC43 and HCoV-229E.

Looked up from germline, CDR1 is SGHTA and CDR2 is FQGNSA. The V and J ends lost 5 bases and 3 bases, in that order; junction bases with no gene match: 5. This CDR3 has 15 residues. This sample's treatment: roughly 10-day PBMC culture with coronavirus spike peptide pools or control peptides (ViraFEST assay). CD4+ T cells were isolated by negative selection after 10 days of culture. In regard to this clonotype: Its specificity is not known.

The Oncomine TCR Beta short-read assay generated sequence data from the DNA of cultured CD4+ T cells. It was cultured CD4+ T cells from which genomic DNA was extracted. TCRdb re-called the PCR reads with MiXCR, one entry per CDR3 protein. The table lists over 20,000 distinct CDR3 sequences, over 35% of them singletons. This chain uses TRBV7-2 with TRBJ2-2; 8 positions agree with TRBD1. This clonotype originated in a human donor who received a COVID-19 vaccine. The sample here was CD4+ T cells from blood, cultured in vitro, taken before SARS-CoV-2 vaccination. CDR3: CASSLMDRDTGELFF. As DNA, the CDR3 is TGTGCCAGCAGCCTTATGGACAGGGACACCGGGGAGCTGTTTTTT.